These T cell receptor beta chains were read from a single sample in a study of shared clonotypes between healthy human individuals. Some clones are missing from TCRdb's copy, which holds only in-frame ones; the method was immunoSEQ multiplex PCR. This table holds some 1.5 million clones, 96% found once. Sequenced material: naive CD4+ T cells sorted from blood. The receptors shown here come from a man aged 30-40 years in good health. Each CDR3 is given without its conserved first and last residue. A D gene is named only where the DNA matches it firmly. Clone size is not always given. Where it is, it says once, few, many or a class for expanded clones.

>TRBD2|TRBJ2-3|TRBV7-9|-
ASSSRTGGTGVTDTQY
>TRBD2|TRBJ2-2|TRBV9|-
ASSVLPTSGRRVGELF
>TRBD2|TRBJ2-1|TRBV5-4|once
ASSTRAGPDYNEQF
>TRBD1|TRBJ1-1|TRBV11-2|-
ASRNRGNTEAF
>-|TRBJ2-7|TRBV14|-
ASSQKVGYEQY
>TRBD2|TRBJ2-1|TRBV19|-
ASSKAGWWSEQF
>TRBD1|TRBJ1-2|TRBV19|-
ASSPGTGRSYGYT
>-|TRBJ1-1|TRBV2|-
ASSDSRDSEAF
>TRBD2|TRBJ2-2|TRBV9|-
ASSVSGRKGTGELF
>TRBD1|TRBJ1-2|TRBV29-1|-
SAESRDRGVFGYT
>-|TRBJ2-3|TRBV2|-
ASSEVQKWAQY
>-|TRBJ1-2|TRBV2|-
ASSEGRSSISANYGYT
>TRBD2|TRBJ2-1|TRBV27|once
ASSLGSGRPGEQF
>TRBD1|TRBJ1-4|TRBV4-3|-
ASSNRPGGTNEKLF
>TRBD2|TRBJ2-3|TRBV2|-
ASSDHVLAGGGGDTQY
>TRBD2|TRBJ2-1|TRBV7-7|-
ASSLGLAGVNEQF
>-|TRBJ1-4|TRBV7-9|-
ASSLVSGGGEKLF
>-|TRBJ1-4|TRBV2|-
ASSDGLSNEKLF
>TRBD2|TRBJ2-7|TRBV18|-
ASSRGTSGRGDEQY
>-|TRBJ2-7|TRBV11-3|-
ASSERDGADEQY
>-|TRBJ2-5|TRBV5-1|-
ASSFTPQETQY
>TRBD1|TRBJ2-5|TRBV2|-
ASRWDRGEETQY
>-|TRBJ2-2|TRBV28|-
ASSATGWEAGELF
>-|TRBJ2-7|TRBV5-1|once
ASSLGFHEQY
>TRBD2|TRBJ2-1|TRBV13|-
ASSSLGLAGVNEQF
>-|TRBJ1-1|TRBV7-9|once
ASSNGMNTEAF
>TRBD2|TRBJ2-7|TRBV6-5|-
ASRWIAGDYEQY
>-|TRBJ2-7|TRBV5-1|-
ASSRLEGRDEQY
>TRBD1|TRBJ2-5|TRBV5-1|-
ASSSAGQGGQETQY
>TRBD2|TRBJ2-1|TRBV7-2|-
ASSLVASGSSYNEQF
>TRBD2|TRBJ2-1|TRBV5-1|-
ASSVGLADYNEQF
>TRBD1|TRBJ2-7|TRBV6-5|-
ASSSLGTGSSEQY
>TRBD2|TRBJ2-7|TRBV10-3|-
AISPGTSQYEQY
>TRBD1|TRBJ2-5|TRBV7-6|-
ASSSGTGEETQY
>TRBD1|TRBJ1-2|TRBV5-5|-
ASSLEGGRGYGYT
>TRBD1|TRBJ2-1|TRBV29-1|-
SVARTGDYNEQF
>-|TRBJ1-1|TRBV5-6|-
ASSLDPIGTEAF
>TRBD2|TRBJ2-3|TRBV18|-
ASSSKHSGRGADTQY
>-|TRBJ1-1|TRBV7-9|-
ASSRPAGGTEAF
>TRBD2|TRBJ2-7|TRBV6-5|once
ASTDVAGASYEQY
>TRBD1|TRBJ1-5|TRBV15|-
ATSILADRGLNQPQH
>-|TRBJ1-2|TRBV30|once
AWNGYT
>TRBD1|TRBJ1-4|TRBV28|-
ASSLRQGLATNEKLF
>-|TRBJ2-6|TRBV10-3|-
AINQHSSGANVLT
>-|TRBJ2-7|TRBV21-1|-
ASSSPQKEVQPYEQY
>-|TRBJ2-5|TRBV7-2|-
ASRRTQGLGETQY
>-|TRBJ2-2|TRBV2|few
ASGTREGGELF